This TCR beta chain was profiled in a study of cytomegalovirus exposure and HLA in healthy donors. In the PCR, 60 Vbeta and 13 Jbeta primers were used. Generated by immunoSEQ multiplex PCR, the TCRdb table keeps only in-frame clones and is missing some. Its clone listing holds 200,000 or so clones. The sequencing input was PBMCs. This clonotype was sampled from a boy aged 5-17 years in good health and CMV-seronegative.

CDR3 sequence (DNA): TGTGCCAGCAGTGAAGCGCCAAGGTCAGGGCACAATGAGCAGTTCTTC. Translated: CASSEAPRSGHNEQFF. V and J are TRBV6-1 and TRBJ2-1, with a possible D match to TRBD1 (5 bases). Germline V lookup: CDR1 MNHNS, CDR2 SASEGT. This CDR3 is built from 16 residues. Trimming stripped 0 bases from V and 5 bases from J, with 14 bases between.